The clone carrying this T cell receptor beta chain was detected only once. The antigen is not known. Germline CDR1 and CDR2: SGDLS and YYNGEE. V lost 0 bases and J 6 bases, leaving 13 bases between the germline ends. This CDR3 is built from 15 residues. TCRdb's table, derived via immunoSEQ multiplex PCR, lists solely in-frame clones and lacks some. The sample includes about 160,000 clones, about 90% of them seen just once. The record originates from a study of cytomegalovirus exposure and HLA in healthy donors. Study-wide results and caveats: There were 164 TCR beta chains listed as cytomegalovirus-associated. A later analysis found first-cohort TCR clusters tended to co-occur in the 90 to 150 validation repertoires.

The chain uses TRBV9 and TRBJ2-1, with a tentative D call TRBD2 (5 bases). The sequence came from a man younger than 30 in good health and CMV-seropositive. The sequencing sample was made of PBMCs. CDR3 in amino acids: CASSVALARTNEQFF. In DNA form, the CDR3 reads TGTGCCAGCAGCGTAGCTTTAGCGAGAACCAATGAGCAGTTCTTC.